This T cell receptor beta chain was sequenced for a study of cytomegalovirus exposure and HLA in healthy donors (dated by TCRdb to 2016 to 2017). About the study as a whole: In an earlier analysis of roughly 500 of the donors, 250 to 350 Gb of sequence data and 90 million to 120 million unique TCR beta sequences from about 179 million T cells were reported. The aim of the study was to test whether cataloging public T cell receptors could identify signatures of past pathogen exposure. Donor age, sex, ethnicity and CMV serostatus were collected together with the repertoire data. An early release covering about 600 HLA-typed donors comprised about 300 gigabases of sequencing data and approximately 80 million unique TCR sequences. Typing coverage varied by locus: roughly 620-640 donors for A, B, C, DRB1 and DQB1; under 550 for DQA1; some 610 for DPA1; 450 to 480 for DPB1. Besides the first cohort of 550 to 750 subjects, a separate validation cohort made up of 120 different subjects was used. An earlier analysis of some 500 of the donors used high-throughput TCR beta sequencing to judge whether each TCR beta V gene segment behaved as functional or pseudogenic. HLA typing included class I and class II loci at four-digit resolution. A later analysis re-analyzed previously published TCR beta repertoires from 660 or so donors and added high-resolution HLA genotyping to study TCR occurrence patterns. Genome-wide SNP genotypes for about 55% of the roughly 670 donors were used in a later genetic analysis, which treated that subset as a discovery cohort. The study combined high-throughput TCR immunosequencing, statistical association of individual TCRs with disease status, and machine learning to predict cytomegalovirus infection status. Every repertoire in the discovery cohort had been generated on one and the same sequencing platform. Of the approximately 400 genotyped donors, 80% to 90% were placed in the genetic ancestry cluster associated with self-reported Caucasian donors. The study used immunosequencing to profile the T cell repertoires of some 600 subjects and linked those repertoires to cytomegalovirus serostatus. In the later analysis, no new phenotypic data were used to find candidate immune exposures; instead, reliance was placed on TCR beta sequences and their occurrence across donors. Because of strong linkage in the cohort, roughly five DR-DQ haplotypes were treated as single units for association and clustering. On average, roughly 240,000 unique TCR beta nucleotide sequences were sequenced per donor among fewer than 500 genotyped donors of the cohort, with roughly 18% of those sequences being non-productive. The paper as a whole reports these results and caveats: A cluster of highly shared sequence variants was judged likely to represent a technical artifact of the sequencing pipeline. CMV serostatus was the only immune exposure information available for the cohort. A further reported finding was that TCR beta sequences accurately predicted the HLA-A and HLA-B alleles for most subjects in the first cohort. Some IMGT-functional V segments, including TRBV6-2 and TRBV6-3, could not be distinguished by the 87-base-pair reads and were therefore excluded. V-gene and J-gene trimming of TCR beta chains was associated with a missense DCLRE1C variant in a later genetic analysis, and the association was replicated in an independent cohort. The authors suggested that the approach could potentially be extended to other disease states and immunological phenotypes. Roughly uniform sequencing depth across donors was assumed in presence/absence analyses, although this assumption may not hold. Because some donors lacked HLA typing at each locus, the association tests relied only on the typed subset. A later analysis found that TCR association rates varied across HLA loci, with DRB1 alleles showing the most associated TCRs and HLA-C alleles the fewest. A few of the identified cytomegalovirus-associated TCR beta chains were confirmed in vitro to be specific for cytomegalovirus antigens. A total of roughly 160 TCR beta chains were listed by the study as associated with cytomegalovirus. In both the original and validation cohorts, the classifier was reported to diagnose cytomegalovirus status with high specificity and sensitivity. In a later genetic analysis, fewer N-insertions in productive TCRs were reported among donors in an Asian-associated ancestry cluster than the approximately 670-donor mean. Assigning TCR associations to individual alleles was difficult when HLA alleles, especially DR and DQ, strongly co-occurred. A later analysis found that HLA-associated TCR beta chains were more clonally expanded and had lower generation probabilities than equally common non-associated chains. In an earlier analysis of some 540 of the donors, most TCR beta V segments appeared in productive rearrangements about 87% or about 30% of the time, broadly matching IMGT annotations. In a later analysis, several top co-occurrence clusters were reported to appear linked to parvovirus B19, influenza, CMV and Epstein-Barr virus. In a later analysis, some 17,000 TCR beta sequences were associated with specific HLA alleles at a false discovery rate of 0.05. Across donors, most TCR sequences were observed very rarely, whereas some public TCRs were present in many individuals. In this cohort, only TCR beta chains were sequenced, and detectable features were limited by the absence of alpha or paired-chain data. A later analysis found that most CMV-associated TCR beta chains appeared HLA-restricted, with HLA associations seemingly driven largely by CMV exposure. Because counts were too low, 15 or so rarely observed V segments, including chromosome 9 orphons, were excluded from the earlier analysis of several hundred of the donors. Correlated functional status among segregating V segments might reflect linkage disequilibrium, but an unknown experimental factor could not be ruled out.

CDR1 and CDR2 are read off the germline V gene as SGHDT and YYEEEE. V drops 3 bases and J drops 5 bases, leaving 8 bases in between. The CDR3 has 13 amino acids, counting the end cysteine and phenylalanine. Here the CDR3 DNA is all that survives: 39 bases in frame from base 1. The library came from the immunoSEQ multiplex PCR assay. For the multiplex PCR, a mixture combining 60 forward primers for TCR Vbeta segments and 13 reverse primers for TCR Jbeta segments was used. The CDR3 region of rearranged TCR beta genes was amplified from genomic DNA with a multiplex PCR assay. The amplified TCR beta libraries were sequenced on the Illumina HiSeq System as 87-base-pair reads. Processing in the source paper ran as follows. In a later analysis, some 80 million unique TCR beta chains were counted across the approximately 640 repertoires, and about 10 million of these chains were shared by at least two donors. To remove PCR and sequencing errors, raw reads were error-corrected and collapsed into unique sequences using a nearest-neighbor algorithm that merged closely related sequences. Alignment of CDR3 sequences to IMGT reference sequences was used to assign V, D and J gene segments. Each retained sequence needed at least a six-nucleotide match to both a V gene segment and a J gene segment. A rearrangement was called productive if the CDR3 had no stop codons and remained in frame with V and J, and every other rearrangement was called non-productive. Following IMGT convention, CDR3 was defined as the stretch from the second conserved V-encoded cysteine to the conserved J-encoded phenylalanine. The earlier analysis of more than 450 of the donors excluded sequences that lacked an unambiguous match to a single V gene segment. An earlier analysis of fewer than 750 of the donors called V segments functional above 56.7% productive rearrangements and segregating when the between-donor standard deviation exceeded 5%. A statistical classification framework was developed to diagnose cytomegalovirus status using the catalog of TCR beta chain sequences. In a later analysis, TCR nucleotide sequences were compared against IMGT/GENE-DB human TR gene sequences so that V and J genes could be assigned. The TCRdist pipeline was used in a later analysis to assign CDR3 sequences and most-parsimonious VDJ recombination scenarios. A later analysis defined each TCR beta chain by its CDR3 amino acid sequence plus V-gene family, and excluded reads lacking a unique V-gene family. To address suspected cross-contamination and a sequencing artifact, a later analysis removed approximately 600 highly shared, low-generation-probability nucleotide sequences. In a later analysis, a clonal expansion index was calculated for each public chain from normalized within-repertoire ranks of inferred template counts. In a later analysis, generation probabilities were computed using a VDJ recombination model fitted to out-of-frame rearrangements, and the results were checked against IGoR. In a later analysis, TCR-TCR, TCR-HLA and TCR-CMV co-occurrence was scored with hypergeometric tests, and a repertoire-size bias correction was applied to TCR pairs. A later analysis estimated false discovery rates by permuting HLA or CMV assignments 20 times. In a later analysis, co-occurring TCRs were grouped with DBSCAN, and TCRdist sequence similarity was added when clustering was performed within HLA-allele-positive subsets. For co-occurrence clustering, repertoires with fewer than 30,000 or more than 120,000 public chains were excluded, along with roughly 5 repertoires with anomalous nucleotide sharing. As stored in TCRdb, this immuneACCESS dataset retains in-frame rearrangements with V and J assigned. A fraction of the clones does not appear; measured against another copy, unresolved V genes explain less than half of the discrepancy, and the remainder lacks a known reason. V and J calls and clone size are copied from that table; D and trimming were computed from the DNA. The sample yields some 130,000 clones; roughly 80% were counted once. The ten largest clones take up 4% of the sample.

In total, approximately 700 healthy bone marrow donors made up the cohort. Cohort members were all nominally healthy when sampled, although unrecorded immune exposures were likely present. The donor tested CMV seronegative and was one of the 352 seronegative cohort members. A peripheral blood sample was provided by each donor, and peripheral blood mononuclear cells were used for TCR beta sequencing. The Qiagen DNeasy Blood Extraction Kit was used to extract genomic DNA from the blood cell samples. Points on this clone: Its antigen is still unknown. Per-base qualities were not stored, and no clone one base away is much larger.

The material sequenced was PBMCs. This TCR derives from a middle-aged woman in good health and CMV-seronegative. This chain is built from TRBV5-6 and TRBJ2-2; perhaps TRBD1 is the D gene, with 5 bases matching. The CDR3 sequence is CASSWGTTGELFF. The sequenced DNA is TGTGCCAGCAGCTGGGGCACAACCGGGGAGCTGTTTTTT.